The 9 T cell receptor beta chains below all came from one sample that was sequenced in a study of cytomegalovirus exposure and HLA in healthy donors. PCR used 60 Vbeta primers and 13 Jbeta primers. The repertoire was sequenced with immunoSEQ multiplex PCR; TCRdb's copy has only in-frame clones and lacks some. The data hold about 100,000 clones, with about 74% observed a single time. Sequencing used PBMCs. These receptors all stem from a female donor in good health and CMV-seropositive.

This CDR3 is CASSLDGAGAGAYEQYF. DNA for the CDR3: TGCGCCAGCAGCTTGGACGGAGCGGGAGCGGGGGCCTACGAGCAGTACTTC. V and J are TRBV5-1 and TRBJ2-7; TRBD2 matches at 8 bases. The junction had 10 bases not matched to a gene; V was cut back by 0 bases and J by 2 bases. This CDR3 has 17 amino acids. The germline V gene encodes CDR1 SGHRS and CDR2 YFSETQ.

The rearrangement links TRBV4-1 to TRBJ2-7; 8 nucleotides agree with TRBD2. In germline, CDR1 is MGHRA, CDR2 YSYEKL. The V and J ends lost 0 bases and 0 bases, in that order; junction bases with no gene match: 4. The length of the CDR3 is 16 residues. DNA for the CDR3: TGCGCCAGCAGCCAAGATAGTAGCGGGGTCTCCTACGAGCAGTACTTC. This translates into CASSQDSSGVSYEQYF.

The chain has TRBV12-5 and TRBJ1-1; 7 bases are shared with TRBD1. Germline lookup yields CDR1 LGHNT and CDR2 FRNRAP. J was trimmed by 4 bases and V by 5 bases; bases with no gene match: 4. CDR3 length: 13 amino acids. For the CDR3, the DNA is TGTGCTAGTGGTCCCTCAGGGGGCACTGAAGCTTTCTTT. Its protein is CASGPSGGTEAFF.

This chain links TRBV5-5 with TRBJ2-1; 11 bases fit TRBD1. Germline CDR1 is SGHKS and CDR2 is YYEKEE (reference sequence). The junction had 15 bases not matched to a gene; V was cut back by 4 bases and J by 6 bases. The CDR3 extends over 18 amino acids. CDR3 sequence reads: CASSPTTGTGGRINEQFF. CDR3 DNA: TGTGCCAGCAGCCCTACGACCGGGACAGGGGGTCGTATCAATGAGCAGTTCTTC.

This chain connects TRBV5-5 to TRBJ2-1; 11 positions match TRBD2. The CDR3 runs 14 residues. The V and J ends lost 4 bases and 3 bases, in that order; junction bases with no gene match: 0. The germline V gene has CDR1 SGHKS and CDR2 YYEKEE (reference sequence). CDR3 loop: CASSTSGGYNEQFF. In DNA form, the CDR3 reads TGTGCCAGCAGCACTAGCGGGGGCTACAATGAGCAGTTCTTC.

As to this clone: A read error may produce the germline difference seen at one junction end. The genes are TRBV5-4 and TRBJ2-3, with 9 bases fitting TRBD1. The CDR3 contains 14 residues. Germline-derived CDR1 and CDR2 are SGHNT and YYREEE (reference sequence). The DNA for the CDR3 is TGTGCCAGCAGCTTGGGAACTCGCGGGGACAGGGCGCCTTTT. It specifies CASSLGTRGDRAPF.

Only a few counts were recorded for this clone. V is TRBV5-4 and J is TRBJ2-5, with a weak D call TRBD1 (6 bases). CDR3 length equals 13 residues. Trimming shortened V by 4 bases and J by 4 bases, and 11 bases separated the two germline ends. The germline gives CDR1 SGHNT, CDR2 YYREEE (reference sequence). The CDR3 sequence: CASSGNRVETQYF. For the CDR3, the DNA is TGTGCCAGCAGCGGCAACAGGGTAGAGACCCAGTACTTC.

The V and J genes are TRBV11-2 and TRBJ2-7; D is possibly TRBD2 (5 bases). Looked up from germline, CDR1 is SGHAT and CDR2 is FQNNGV. Trimming removed 3 bases at V and 0 bases at J, with 12 bases between. The CDR3 contains 15 residues. The CDR3 nucleotides are TGTGCCAGCAGCTTTGCGACGGGGAGCTCCTACGAGCAGTACTTC. It specifies CASSFATGSSYEQYF. The full variable domain, rest sourced from reference TRBV11-2 and TRBJ2-7, is EAGVAQSPRYKIIEKRQSVAFWCNPISGHATLYWYQQILGQGPKLLIQFQNNGVVDDSQLPKDRFSAERLKGVDSTLKIQPAKLEDSAVYLCASSFATGSSYEQYFGPGTRLTVT.

V usage is TRBV18 and J usage is TRBJ2-7; TRBD1 matches at 11 bases. This CDR3 is 16 amino acids long. CDR1 and CDR2 (germline): KGHSH, LQKENI. V was pared by 3 bases and J by 1 base, with 5 bases of the junction left unmatched. The CDR3 DNA sequence: TGTGCCAGCTCACCGCTAGGGACAGGGGGTTCCTACGAGCAGTACTTC. Translation gives CASSPLGTGGSYEQYF.